Included here is one TCR beta chain sequence, with context. Antigen: not known. This sample is drawn from a study of cytomegalovirus exposure and HLA in healthy donors. Study results and limitations: Many donors carried some public TCRs, although rarity characterized most TCR sequences. In vitro testing confirmed a few CMV-associated chains as specific for CMV antigens.

The V gene's germline CDR1 is SGHNT and CDR2 YYREEE (reference sequence). This CDR3 region has 15 residues. Trimming removed 0 bases from V and 6 bases from J; junction bases left unmatched: 5. TCRdb's table, derived via immunoSEQ multiplex PCR, lists solely in-frame clones and lacks some. The sample includes approximately 200,000 clones, over 65% of them seen just once. This clonotype was obtained from a young man in good health and CMV-seropositive. The chain links TRBV5-4 to TRBJ1-1; 10 bases match TRBD1. The sequenced sample was PBMCs. The CDR3: CASSLGQGAGSEAFF. CDR3 nucleotides: TGTGCCAGCAGCTTGGGACAGGGGGCTGGGTCTGAAGCTTTCTTT.